This T cell receptor beta chain was found in a study of blood T cell repertoires in COVID-19 (dated by TCRdb to 2018 to 2021). In terms of the full investigation: Samples from collaborators originated in the United States, Italy and Spain and spanned both the acute and convalescent phases of COVID-19. The prospective study material was composed of cDNA or gDNA derived from T cells, B-cell-depleted T cells, or PBMCs. The dataset comprised deeply sampled blood TCRbeta repertoires from subjects exposed to, actively infected with, or recovered from COVID-19. The repertoires were released in a freely available public database meant as a resource for research on the immune response to SARS-CoV-2. The samples were drawn from two sources: the first 160 participants of the ongoing ImmuneRACE study, and 950 to 1,500 subjects contributed by 6 global collaborators. The sample metadata nearly always contained a de-identified subject ID, COVID-19 status, age in years and sex. Where HLA class I and class II types were available, the types were taken from metadata supplied by the sample provider, not from assay-based typing. Overall results and qualifications from the work: The quantity of clinical and demographic metadata differed by source and by participant and was supplied without curation.

At one collaborating source in Seattle, patients were enrolled during active infection and were followed longitudinally through the course of disease. Whole blood was collected in K2EDTA tubes by collaborating institutions according to the institutions' own protocols. For TCRbeta analysis, collaborators shipped samples in one of three forms: frozen whole blood, isolated PBMCs, or DNA extracted from either of those sample types. TCRbeta CDR3 regions were amplified from genomic DNA using the immunoSEQ Assay, a bias-controlled multiplex PCR. For the original study's pipeline: Within the assay, amplification of reference gene primers was used to estimate how many nucleated cells each sample contained. Sequence reads were collapsed and filtered to measure the absolute abundance of every unique TCRbeta CDR3 rearrangement. For each sample, productive Simpson clonality was calculated as the square root of Simpson's diversity index across productive rearrangements. What TCRdb holds here is the immuneACCESS table cut down to in-frame rearrangements. Part of the clones is not present; checked against another copy, under half of the missing clones reflect an unresolved V gene, and the others are unexplained. V, J and clone size reflect that table, while D and trimming were determined from the DNA. Here the sample has 68,000 or so clones; about nine tenths occur a single time. The top ten clones comprise under 0.65% of the sample.

Details on this clone: No cognate antigen has been identified for it. Nothing much larger sits one base from this clone, and base qualities are not available.

Trimming accounts for 0 bases at V and 6 bases at J, while the number of junction bases matched to no gene is 8. Spanning cysteine to phenylalanine, the CDR3 consists of 16 amino acids. CDR3 DNA is the only sequence kept; it has 48 bases, read in frame from the first base. The germline V gene (reference sequence) gives CDR1 as LGHDT and CDR2 as YNNKEL. The source of this sequence is a man in his fifties with COVID-19, enrolled during active disease. This sequence uses TRBV3-1 (or the pseudogene TRBV3-2) and TRBJ2-7; TRBD2 agrees with 10 junctional bases. The specimen sequenced was peripheral blood. This receptor has the CDR3 CASSQDPRVAGGEQYF. At the DNA level, the sequence is TGTGCCAGCAGCCAAGACCCGAGGGTAGCGGGAGGCGAGCAGTACTTC.